These T cell receptor beta chains were read from a single sample in a study of T cell repertoires in cytomegalovirus infection. MiXCR, applied by TCRdb to the reads, yields one record per CDR3 protein. The sample lists 510,000 or so distinct CDR3 sequences; about 26% were seen once. The sequenced material came from PBMCs. Every receptor here comes from a human donor in good health (CMV status not recorded). Some clones in this sample may be carry-over from other donors' samples. The CDR3 runs from the conserved cysteine through the conserved F or W. The D gene is left open where the match is weak. The size field is filled for only some rows; it gives once, few, many or a size class.

V gene	D gene	clone size	J gene	CDR3 protein	CDR3 DNA
TRBV14	TRBD1	NA	TRBJ2-7	CASSLQGQSEQYF	TGTGCCAGCAGCCTACAGGGGCAGAGCGAGCAGTACTTC
TRBV12-3/TRBV12-4	NA	few	TRBJ2-1	CASSLVSREQFF	TGTGCCAGCAGTTTAGTGTCGAGGGAGCAGTTCTTC
TRBV7-9	TRBD2	few	TRBJ2-1	CASTTGTTLLYNEQFF	TGTGCCAGCACGACCGGGACTACCCTTCTCTACAATGAGCAGTTCTTC
TRBV5-1	NA	NA	TRBJ1-6	CASSLVSLNSPLHF	TGCGCCAGCAGCTTGGTATCGCTCAATTCACCCCTCCACTTT
TRBV29-1	NA	few	TRBJ2-1	CSVGVDEQFF	TGCAGCGTTGGTGTCGATGAGCAGTTCTTC
TRBV5-1	TRBD2	NA	TRBJ2-1	CASSDGTSGWNEQFF	TGCGCCAGCAGCGACGGGACTAGCGGGTGGAATGAGCAGTTCTTC
TRBV11-3	NA	few	TRBJ2-1	CASSLDQNNEQFF	TGTGCCAGCAGCTTAGATCAGAACAATGAGCAGTTCTTC
TRBV18	NA	NA	TRBJ2-1	CASSPTMNNEQFF	TGTGCCAGCTCACCGACCATGAACAATGAGCAGTTCTTC
TRBV6-1	NA	NA	TRBJ2-1	CASSAGTSPAPAYNEQFF	TGTGCCAGCAGTGCCGGGACCTCACCCGCTCCCGCCTACAATGAGCAGTTCTTC
TRBV7-9	NA	few	TRBJ2-3	CASSLDGAVGTDTQYF	TGTGCCAGCAGCTTAGACGGGGCCGTCGGCACAGATACGCAGTATTTT
TRBV27	NA	few	TRBJ2-1	CASSFFGTDEQFF	TGTGCCAGCAGTTTCTTTGGGACCGATGAGCAGTTCTTC
TRBV18	NA	many	TRBJ1-1	CASSPPGNTEAFF	TGTGCCAGCAGCCCTCCGGGGAACACTGAAGCTTTCTTT
TRBV27	TRBD1	NA	TRBJ1-1	CASSLFSDRGPVNTEAFF	TGTGCCAGCAGTCTATTCTCCGACAGGGGGCCAGTGAACACTGAAGCTTTCTTT
TRBV28	NA	few	TRBJ1-5	CASAWGAPGNQPQHF	TGTGCCAGCGCCTGGGGGGCGCCTGGCAATCAGCCCCAGCATTTT
TRBV15	NA	NA	TRBJ2-6	CATSGGSGANVLTF	TGTGCCACCAGCGGTGGGTCCGGGGCCAACGTCCTGACTTTC
TRBV5-6	TRBD2	NA	TRBJ2-7	CASSLEGLGFEQYF	TGTGCCAGCAGCTTGGAAGGACTAGGATTCGAGCAGTACTTC
TRBV19	NA	NA	TRBJ2-1	CASKKAGLPNEQFF	TGTGCCAGTAAAAAGGCGGGCCTCCCCAATGAGCAGTTCTTC
TRBV13	NA	once	TRBJ2-1	CASSLKSDEQFF	TGTGCCAGCAGCTTAAAAAGCGATGAGCAGTTCTTC
TRBV12-3/TRBV12-4	NA	NA	TRBJ2-3	CASRRTILADTQYF	TGTGCCAGCAGACGAACCATACTAGCAGATACGCAGTATTTT
TRBV5-1	NA	NA	TRBJ2-4	CASSSGVTKNIQYF	TGCGCCAGCAGCTCCGGCGTGACCAAAAACATTCAGTACTTC
TRBV6-2/TRBV6-3	TRBD2	NA	TRBJ2-5	CASSSLRRREGLGRETQYF	TGTGCCAGCAGTTCCTTAAGGCGGCGGGAGGGCCTTGGCCGAGAGACCCAGTACTTC
TRBV29-1	NA	NA	TRBJ2-2	CSVEVDSPGELFF	TGCAGCGTTGAAGTGGACAGCCCCGGGGAGCTGTTTTTT
TRBV27	TRBD1	NA	TRBJ2-2	CASSPLGQGNTGELFF	TGTGCCAGCAGTCCCCTGGGACAGGGGAACACCGGGGAGCTGTTTTTT
TRBV20-1	TRBD2	NA	TRBJ2-1	CSAHKTGTRVLNEQFF	TGCAGTGCCCACAAGACCGGGACTAGGGTCCTCAATGAGCAGTTCTTC
TRBV28	TRBD1	NA	TRBJ1-1	CATRRGQGDTEAFF	TGTGCCACCCGGAGGGGACAGGGGGACACTGAAGCTTTCTTT
TRBV28	NA	NA	TRBJ1-3	CASIKGVFSGNTIYF	TGTGCCAGCATAAAGGGCGTCTTCTCTGGAAACACCATATATTTT
TRBV29-1	NA	few	TRBJ1-1	CSVLTGRGGEAFF	TGCAGCGTTTTGACAGGCCGGGGTGGTGAAGCTTTCTTT
TRBV7-9	NA	few	TRBJ1-2	CASSPDVEGGYTF	TGTGCCAGCAGCCCAGACGTCGAAGGGGGCTACACCTTC
TRBV14	TRBD2	NA	TRBJ2-1	CASSPLAGRYNEQFF	TGTGCCAGCAGCCCCCTAGCGGGAAGGTACAATGAGCAGTTCTTC
TRBV28	NA	NA	TRBJ1-4	CASSFGSQEKLFF	TGTGCCAGCAGTTTTGGCAGTCAAGAAAAACTGTTTTTT
TRBV28	NA	NA	TRBJ1-4	CASSYIQGRATNEKLFF	TGTGCCAGCAGTTACATCCAGGGACGGGCAACTAATGAAAAACTGTTTTTT
TRBV7-2	NA	many	TRBJ2-7	CASSFQPIYEQYF	TGTGCCAGCAGCTTTCAGCCCATCTACGAGCAGTACTTC
TRBV7-8	TRBD1	many	TRBJ2-7	CASSYRSGGYEQYF	TGTGCCAGCAGCTACCGCTCAGGGGGTTACGAGCAGTACTTC
TRBV7-9	NA	NA	TRBJ1-1	CASSLTSGEAFF	TGTGCCAGCAGCTTAACCAGTGGTGAAGCTTTCTTT
TRBV7-2	NA	many	TRBJ2-1	CASSLVLGLQEQFF	TGTGCCAGCAGCTTAGTTCTCGGCCTTCAGGAGCAGTTCTTC
TRBV6-2/TRBV6-3	NA	NA	TRBJ2-1	CASSYSGLYNEQFF	TGTGCCAGCAGTTACTCCGGACTTTACAATGAGCAGTTCTTC
TRBV24-1	NA	few	TRBJ2-3	CATSDFADTDTQYF	TGTGCCACCAGTGATTTTGCTGATACAGATACGCAGTATTTT
TRBV28	NA	NA	TRBJ2-3	CASSFPTAEANTQYF	TGTGCCAGCAGTTTCCCCACAGCGGAGGCAAATACGCAGTATTTT
TRBV29-1	NA	NA	TRBJ1-6	CSVEAEGAGSPLHF	TGCAGCGTTGAAGCGGAGGGCGCAGGATCACCCCTCCACTTT
TRBV12-3/TRBV12-4	NA	NA	TRBJ1-2	CASSFRVSGLIYGYTF	TGTGCCAGCAGTTTCAGGGTGTCGGGACTGATTTATGGCTACACCTTC
TRBV6-2/TRBV6-3	NA	NA	TRBJ1-5	CASSYSIDRLKPQHF	TGTGCCAGCAGTTACTCGATTGACAGGCTAAAGCCCCAGCATTTT
TRBV6-1	NA	NA	TRBJ2-1	CASRDTLYNEQFF	TGTGCCAGCCGGGACACTTTATACAATGAGCAGTTCTTC
TRBV9	TRBD2	NA	TRBJ2-2	CASSVGLAGITGELFF	TGTGCCAGCAGCGTAGGGCTAGCGGGAATTACCGGGGAGCTGTTTTTT
TRBV12-3/TRBV12-4	NA	few	TRBJ1-4	CASRGGANEKLFF	TGTGCCAGCAGGGGGGGAGCTAATGAAAAACTGTTTTTT
TRBV6-2/TRBV6-3	TRBD2	NA	TRBJ2-5	CASSRSRPGLAGVQETQYF	TGTGCCAGCAGTCGCTCCCGACCGGGACTAGCGGGAGTCCAAGAGACCCAGTACTTC
TRBV24-1	TRBD1	NA	TRBJ2-6	CATSGDSWTSGANVLTF	TGTGCCACCAGCGGGGACAGTTGGACCTCTGGGGCCAACGTCCTGACTTTC
TRBV6-2/TRBV6-3	TRBD2	NA	TRBJ2-3	CASSWTSGTQYF	TGTGCCAGCAGTTGGACTAGCGGTACGCAGTATTTT
TRBV7-4	NA	NA	TRBJ2-1	CASSHSKAGSSYNEQFF	TGTGCCAGCAGCCATTCTAAGGCGGGTAGCTCCTACAATGAGCAGTTCTTC
TRBV12-3/TRBV12-4	NA	many	TRBJ1-1	CASSLIGTTEAFF	TGTGCCAGCAGCTTAATCGGTACCACTGAAGCTTTCTTT
TRBV6-5	NA	few	TRBJ1-1	CASSYSEEGETEAFF	TGTGCCAGCAGTTACTCCGAGGAGGGTGAGACTGAAGCTTTCTTT
TRBV19	NA	NA	TRBJ1-4	CASSPRPSHRRGEKLFF	TGTGCCAGTAGCCCCCGGCCGTCTCACAGAAGAGGCGAAAAACTGTTTTTT
TRBV7-3	NA	NA	TRBJ2-7	CASSLRGGTQEQYF	TGTGCCAGCAGCTTAAGGGGCGGGACCCAGGAGCAGTACTTC
TRBV19	NA	many	TRBJ1-2	CASSIVSGVTGLDYTF	TGTGCCAGTAGTATAGTGTCCGGGGTAACAGGACTCGACTACACCTTC
TRBV7-2	NA	many	TRBJ1-2	CASSRPQGPERGYTF	TGTGCCAGCAGCCGCCCCCAAGGACCGGAAAGGGGCTACACCTTC
TRBV19	NA	many	TRBJ1-5	CASSIAGSNQPQHF	TGTGCCAGTAGTATCGCGGGGTCCAATCAGCCCCAGCATTTT
TRBV6-5	NA	NA	TRBJ2-7	CASSFGKTGIYYEQYF	TGTGCCAGCAGTTTCGGGAAAACAGGGATTTACTACGAGCAGTACTTC
TRBV10-3	NA	NA	TRBJ2-2	CAIDKTERANTGELFF	TGTGCCATCGATAAAACTGAGCGGGCGAACACCGGGGAGCTGTTTTTT
TRBV7-6	NA	many	TRBJ2-4	CASSSTRGSIQYF	TGTGCCAGCAGCTCGACCCGCGGAAGCATTCAGTACTTC
TRBV6-2/TRBV6-3	NA	NA	TRBJ2-4	CASRPRWAAKNIQYF	TGTGCCAGCAGACCGCGATGGGCAGCCAAAAACATTCAGTACTTC
TRBV20-1	NA	NA	TRBJ2-4	CSPRFVGENIQYF	TGCAGTCCCCGGTTCGTTGGAGAAAACATTCAGTACTTC